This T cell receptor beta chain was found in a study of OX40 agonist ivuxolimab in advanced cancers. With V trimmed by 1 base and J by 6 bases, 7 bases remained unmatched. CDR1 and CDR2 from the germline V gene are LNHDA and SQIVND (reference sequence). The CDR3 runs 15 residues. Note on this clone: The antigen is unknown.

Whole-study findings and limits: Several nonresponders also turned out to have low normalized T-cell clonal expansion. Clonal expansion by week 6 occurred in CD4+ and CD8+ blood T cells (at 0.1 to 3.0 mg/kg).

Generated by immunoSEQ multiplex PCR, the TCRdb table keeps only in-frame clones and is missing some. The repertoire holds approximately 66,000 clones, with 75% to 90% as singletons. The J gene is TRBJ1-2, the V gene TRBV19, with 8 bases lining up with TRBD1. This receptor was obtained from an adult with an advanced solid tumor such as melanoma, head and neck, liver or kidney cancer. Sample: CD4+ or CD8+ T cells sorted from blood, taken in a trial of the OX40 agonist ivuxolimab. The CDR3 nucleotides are TGTGCCAGTAGTATAGTAGCAGGGGGCGCCGATGGCTACACCTTC. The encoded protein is CASSIVAGGADGYTF.